The source of this T cell receptor beta chain is a study of human T cells and chemical hapten exposure. Time point defined: patch test 2, 6 weeks after DPC sensitization. Noted treatment: therapeutic diphenylcyclopropenone sensitization with weekly scalp DPC. The sample holds many counts of this clonotype. Germline V gene lookup returns CDR1 SQVTM and CDR2 ANQGSEA. This CDR3 is 13 amino acids long. Between the trimmed V and J ends, which lost 0 bases and 1 base, there was a span of 6 bases. TCRdb recomputed calls from the RACE reads with MiXCR, one row per CDR3 protein. This sample has 84,000 or so distinct CDR3 sequences, with about a tenth found just once.

This clonotype was obtained from a woman younger than 45 with alopecia areata. Some clones in this sample may be carry-over from other donors' samples. The sample consisted of whole blood, taken in connection with sensitization to the hapten diphenylcyclopropenone (DPC). The chain is built from TRBV29-1 and TRBJ1-1; unclear D gene. For the CDR3, the DNA is TGCAGCGTTGAAGAATCGGCGAACACTGAAGCTTTCTTT. It specifies CSVEESANTEAFF.